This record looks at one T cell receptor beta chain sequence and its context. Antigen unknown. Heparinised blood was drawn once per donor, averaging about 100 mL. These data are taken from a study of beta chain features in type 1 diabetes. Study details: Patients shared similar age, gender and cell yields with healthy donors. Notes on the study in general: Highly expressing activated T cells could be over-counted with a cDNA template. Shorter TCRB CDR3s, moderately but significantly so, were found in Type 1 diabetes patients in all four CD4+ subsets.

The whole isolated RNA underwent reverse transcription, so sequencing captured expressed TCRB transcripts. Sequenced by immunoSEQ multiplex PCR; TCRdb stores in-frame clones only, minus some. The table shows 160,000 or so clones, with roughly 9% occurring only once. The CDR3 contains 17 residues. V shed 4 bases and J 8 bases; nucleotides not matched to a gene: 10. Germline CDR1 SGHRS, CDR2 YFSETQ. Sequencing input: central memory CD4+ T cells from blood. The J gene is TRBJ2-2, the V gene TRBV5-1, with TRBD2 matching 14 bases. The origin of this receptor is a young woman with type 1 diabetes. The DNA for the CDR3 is TGCGCCAGCAGCCTGAACGCTGGACTAGCGGGAGGTGGGGAGCTGTTTTTT. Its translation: CASSLNAGLAGGGELFF.